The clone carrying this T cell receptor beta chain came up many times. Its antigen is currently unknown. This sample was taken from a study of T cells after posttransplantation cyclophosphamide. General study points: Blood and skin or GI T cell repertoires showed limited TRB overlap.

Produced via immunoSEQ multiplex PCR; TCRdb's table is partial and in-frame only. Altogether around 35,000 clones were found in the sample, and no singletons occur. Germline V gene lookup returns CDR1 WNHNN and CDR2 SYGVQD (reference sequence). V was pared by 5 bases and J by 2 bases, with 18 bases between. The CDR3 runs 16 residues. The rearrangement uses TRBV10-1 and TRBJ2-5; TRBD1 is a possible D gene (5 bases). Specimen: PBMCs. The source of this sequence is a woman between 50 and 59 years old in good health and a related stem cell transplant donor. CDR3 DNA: TGCGCCAGCAGTCAGGGCCTCGGCGGACCTCAAGAGACCCAGTACTTC. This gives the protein CASSQGLGGPQETQYF.